This T cell receptor (beta chain) was retrieved from a study of metastatic and nonmetastatic thyroid tumors. Study in general: Across peripheral blood and tumor or nodule tissue samples taken from malignant and benign thyroid patients, the repertoires were compared with one another. Study results and caveats: Within blood and tumor, benign nodules reportedly had significantly lower TCR beta diversity than malignant thyroid tumors did.

Thyroid surgery was performed in patients who had received no treatment beforehand. The authors' processing: The distant-metastasis classifier for papillary thyroid cancer was built from CDR3 differences across clinicopathological groups. TCRdb re-called the PCR reads with MiXCR. The V and J calls were not made by the authors but by TCRdb's processing. The sample includes roughly 36,000 clones, roughly 26% of them seen just once. Concerning this clone itself: The target antigen is unknown.

The germline V gene encodes CDR1 GTSNPN and CDR2 SVGIG (reference sequence). This CDR3 is built from 14 residues. V lost 1 base to trimming and J lost 9 bases; unmatched junction nucleotides: 10. The J gene is TRBJ2-7, the V gene TRBV30; 9 bases align to TRBD2. The receptor comes from a female donor with papillary thyroid cancer or a benign thyroid nodule (not recorded which). Some clones in this sample may be carry-over from other donors' samples. Sequenced: blood. In DNA form, the CDR3 reads TGTGCCTGGAGTGGGGGTCTAGCGGGAACACGGCAGTACTTC. Amino acids: CAWSGGLAGTRQYF.